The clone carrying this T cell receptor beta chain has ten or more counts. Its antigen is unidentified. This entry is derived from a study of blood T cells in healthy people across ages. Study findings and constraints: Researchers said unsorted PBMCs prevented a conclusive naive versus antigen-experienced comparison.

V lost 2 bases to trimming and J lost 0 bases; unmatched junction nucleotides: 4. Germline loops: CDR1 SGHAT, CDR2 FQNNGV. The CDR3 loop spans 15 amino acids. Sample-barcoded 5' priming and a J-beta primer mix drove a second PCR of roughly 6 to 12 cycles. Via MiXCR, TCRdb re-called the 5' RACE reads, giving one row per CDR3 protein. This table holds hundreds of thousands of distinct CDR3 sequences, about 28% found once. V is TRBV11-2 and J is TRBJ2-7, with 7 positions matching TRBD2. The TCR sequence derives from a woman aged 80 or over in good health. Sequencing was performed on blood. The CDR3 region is CASSLPSGNSYEQYF. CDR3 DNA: TGTGCCAGCAGCTTACCCAGCGGGAACTCCTACGAGCAGTACTTC.